This passage covers 6 T cell receptor beta chains from one sample sequenced in a study of T cell repertoires in cytomegalovirus infection. Each CDR3 protein is one row after TCRdb ran MiXCR on the reads. The sample shows about 310,000 distinct CDR3 sequences, 15% to 20% of them seen only once. The sample was PBMCs. The receptors originated from a human donor in good health (CMV status not recorded). Some clones in this sample may be carry-over from other donors' samples.

The rearrangement links TRBV29-1 to TRBJ1-2; D not certain. The V gene's germline CDR1 is SQVTM and CDR2 ANQGSEA. V was clipped by 6 bases and J by 4 bases, with 15 bases between them. CDR3 size: 13 residues. The CDR3, as DNA: TGCAGCGTCACTCGACTCAATAGCTATGGCTACACCTTC. It yields the protein CSVTRLNSYGYTF.

Ten or more counts support this clonotype. The genes are TRBV12-3 or TRBV12-4 and TRBJ2-1; 7 nucleotides line up with TRBD2. CDR3 length: 16 amino acids. V gave up 4 bases and J gave up 1 base; unmatched junction bases: 7. The CDR3 loop is CASSSPGGGSYNEQFF. The CDR3 bases are TGTGCCAGCAGTTCCCCTGGCGGGGGATCCTACAATGAGCAGTTCTTC.

The chain recombines TRBV4-3 with TRBJ2-4, with no clear D. From germline, CDR1 is LGHNA and CDR2 YSLEER. The CDR3 covers 17 residues. The ends were cut back, 0 bases at V and 8 bases at J, with 20 bases in the middle. CDR3 sequence: CASSQDSRTESLDIQYF. The CDR3 DNA is TGCGCCAGCAGCCAAGATTCCCGTACCGAGAGTTTAGACATTCAGTACTTC.

There are many counts of this clonotype. The chain uses TRBV12-3 or TRBV12-4 and TRBJ2-1, with D possibly matching TRBD2 (5 bases). This CDR3 is 17 amino acids long. The V end was cut by 2 bases, the J end by 0 bases, with 14 bases between. The CDR3 loop is CASSLLTSGFSYNEQFF. Here the CDR3 DNA reads TGTGCCAGCAGTTTACTTACGTCGGGGTTCTCCTACAATGAGCAGTTCTTC.

Many counts were recorded for this clonotype. The genes are TRBV7-9 and TRBJ1-1; no reliable D call. In germline, CDR1 is SEHNR, CDR2 FQNEAQ (reference sequence). This CDR3 comprises 14 residues. The V and J ends lost 2 bases and 7 bases respectively, with 14 bases between them. The chain's CDR3 is CASSLRSGRNEAFF. CDR3 bases: TGTGCCAGCAGCTTAAGATCTGGCCGGAATGAAGCTTTCTTT.

This clonotype has ten or more counts. This chain links TRBV7-8 with TRBJ2-7, with D possibly being TRBD1 or TRBD2 (5 bases each). The V end was cut by 1 base, the J end by 5 bases, with 12 bases between. CDR1 SGHVS and CDR2 FQNEAQ come from the germline V gene. This CDR3 region has 14 residues. DNA for the CDR3: TGTGCCAGCAGCTTAGGAGAGGGGCTGAACGAGCAGTACTTC. Its protein product is CASSLGEGLNEQYF.